This T cell receptor (beta chain) was sequenced during a study of brain metastases from non-small cell lung cancer. About this clone: At one boundary the junction diverges from the germline segment, which might be a read error.

This CDR3 is built from 14 residues. Germline CDR1 and CDR2: SGHDT and YYEEEE. The data were produced by immunoSEQ multiplex PCR, yet TCRdb's version contains in-frame clones alone and is incomplete. The sample consists of a few thousand clones, almost 85% of them appearing once. Specimen: primary lung tumor tissue. The chain combines TRBV5-6 with TRBJ2-5; possibly TRBD1 for D (6 bases). The receptor comes from a donor over 35 with non-small cell lung cancer. The CDR3 is CASNLVRGQETQYF. In DNA form, the CDR3 reads TGTGCCAGCAACTTGGTCAGGGGCCAAGAGACCCAGTACTTC.